This T cell receptor beta chain was profiled in a study of T cells after somatic rescue of genetic block. The method was immunoSEQ multiplex PCR; TCRdb's version includes in-frame clones alone and lacks a portion of them. The data hold roughly 55,000 clones, with approximately 96% observed a single time. The CDR3 totals 11 residues. Germline CDR1 reads DFQATT; CDR2 reads SNEGSKA (reference sequence). V shed 8 bases and J shed 4 bases, with 11 bases lying between them. The clonotype was recovered from a child in the first two years of life. J is TRBJ2-5 and V is TRBV20-1; D is possibly TRBD1 or TRBD2 (6 bases each). The sample taken for sequencing was peripheral blood mononuclear cells (PBMCs). CDR3 nucleotides: TGCAGTCCTGGGGGGCCAGAGACCCAGTACTTC. It translates to CSPGGPETQYF.